Shown below are 29 T cell receptor beta chains from a single sample sequenced in a study of shared clonotypes between healthy human individuals. Only in-frame clones appear in the TCRdb table, and some are missing; sequencing was by immunoSEQ multiplex PCR. This repertoire shows 2 million to 2.5 million clones, approximately 93% found once; its top ten account for 0.35% to 0.45%. The sample was naive CD4+ T cells from PBMCs. Regarding subset: CD45RA+ positively selected. The receptors come from a man aged 18 to 30 in good health. Some clones in this sample may be carry-over from other donors' samples.

The rearrangement joins TRBV5-1 to TRBJ1-5, with TRBD1 as a possible D gene (5 bases). Looked up from germline, CDR1 is SGHRS and CDR2 is YFSETQ. CDR3 length: 14 residues. V dropped 4 bases and J dropped 6 bases, with 14 bases sitting between them. CDR3 sequence reads: CASSPEAGTQPQHF. Written as DNA, the CDR3 is TGCGCCAGCAGCCCCGAGGCGGGGACTCAGCCCCAGCATTTT.

The chain couples TRBV29-1 to TRBJ1-2; D is possibly TRBD1 (5 bases). The V and J ends lost 2 bases and 2 bases respectively, with 6 bases between them. Germline V gene lookup returns CDR1 SQVTM and CDR2 ANQGSEA. The CDR3 is 12 residues long. CDR3 sequence: CSVEYRNYGYTF. The CDR3 coding sequence is TGCAGCGTTGAATACAGGAACTATGGCTACACCTTC.

This clone came up once. The gene calls are TRBV7-9 and TRBJ2-5, with D possibly being TRBD1 (6 bases). Trimming took 3 bases from V and 4 from J, leaving 18 bases between them. CDR3 length: 16 residues. Per the germline V gene, CDR1 is SEHNR and CDR2 is FQNEAQ (reference sequence). CDR3 bases: TGTGCCAGCAGCTTTTTGATCCGGGACACGGGAGAGACCCAGTACTTC. Its protein is CASSFLIRDTGETQYF.

This clone was found a few times. The chain recombines TRBV14 with TRBJ1-1; the D gene is possibly TRBD1 (6 bases). The CDR3 extends over 13 amino acids. V lost 4 bases, J lost 4 bases, and 10 bases lay in between. Germline V gene sequence: CDR1 SGHDN, CDR2 FVKESK. CDR3 in DNA: TGTGCCAGCAGCCGGACAGCGGGCACTGAAGCTTTCTTT. Encoded protein: CASSRTAGTEAFF.

V usage is TRBV7-3 and J usage is TRBJ1-1; no clear D gene. The germline gives CDR1 SGHTA, CDR2 FQGTGA. This CDR3 contains 13 residues. V shed 5 bases and J shed 4 bases, with 11 bases lying between them. The CDR3 DNA reads as TGTGCCAGCAGCCCGATTCGCGGCACTGAAGCTTTCTTT. This gives the protein CASSPIRGTEAFF.

In the case of this clone: This CDR3 is also generated by other DNA sequences in the sample. This chain connects TRBV28 to TRBJ1-2; D remains ambiguous. V was trimmed by 6 bases and J by 5 bases, leaving 10 bases between them. The length of the CDR3 is 12 residues. Germline V gives CDR1 MDHEN, CDR2 SYDVKM. This chain's CDR3 is CASSLVGYGYTF. The CDR3 DNA is TGTGCCAGCAGCCTGGTTGGGTATGGCTACACCTTC.

The chain is built from TRBV4-1 and TRBJ2-3; TRBD2 matches 11 bases. V gave up 1 base and J gave up 6 bases; unmatched junction bases: 6. CDR1 MGHRA and CDR2 YSYEKL come from the germline V gene. This CDR3 is built from 16 residues. CDR3 region: CASSQGLAGGPDTQYF. The CDR3 DNA follows: TGCGCCAGCAGCCAAGGCCTAGCGGGAGGCCCGGATACGCAGTATTTT.

The chain joins TRBV28 to TRBJ2-1; D is uncertain. Trimming removed 5 bases at V and 15 bases at J, with 17 bases between. The germline V gene encodes CDR1 MDHEN and CDR2 SYDVKM. The CDR3 spans 12 residues. The CDR3 nucleotides are TGTGCCAGCAGTAGCCTCCGAAAAAACGGGTTCTTC. Translating it yields CASSSLRKNGFF. Drawing the rest from reference TRBV28 and TRBJ2-1, the complete variable domain is DVKVTQSSRYLVKRTGEKVFLECVQDMDHENMFWYRQDPGLGLRLIYFSYDVKMKEKGDIPEGYSVSREKKERFSLILESASTNQTSMYLCASSSLRKNGFFGPGTRLTVL.

The chain joins TRBV19 to TRBJ1-5, with 7 bases matching TRBD1. The CDR3 is 14 residues long. V dropped 5 bases and J dropped 3; count of bases not matched to a gene: 4. Germline V gene sequence: CDR1 LNHDA, CDR2 SQIVND (reference sequence). The CDR3 DNA is TGTGCCAGTAGTTTGGACAGGTTCAATCAGCCCCAGCATTTT. Translation: CASSLDRFNQPQHF.

The chain carries TRBV10-3 and TRBJ1-5, with unresolved D. From germline, CDR1 is ENHRY and CDR2 SYGVKD. CDR3 length: 12 amino acids. The germline V and J ends were trimmed by 5 bases and 7 bases, with 9 bases remaining between them. The CDR3 bases are TGTGCCATCAGTCAGGAGACCCAGCCCCAGCATTTT. It specifies CAISQETQPQHF.

V usage is TRBV6-1 and J usage is TRBJ2-3; D is possibly TRBD2 (5 bases). V was cut by 2 bases and J by 1 base, with 10 bases left in between. Germline values: CDR1 MNHNS, CDR2 SASEGT. The CDR3 is 15 amino acids. CDR3 sequence reads: CASSEFGVGTDTQYF. The CDR3 region has the DNA TGTGCCAGCAGTGAATTCGGGGTCGGCACAGATACGCAGTATTTT.

The J gene is TRBJ1-1, the V gene TRBV7-3; D not resolved. This CDR3 is 13 amino acids long. Deletions cut 4 bases from V and 0 bases from J, with 6 bases between. The V gene's germline CDR1 is SGHTA and CDR2 FQGTGA. CDR3 amino acids: CASSYGMNTEAFF. The CDR3 DNA is TGTGCCAGCAGCTATGGGATGAACACTGAAGCTTTCTTT.

The chain couples TRBV14 to TRBJ2-2; maybe TRBD2 (5 bases). Germline CDR1 reads SGHDN; CDR2 reads FVKESK. The CDR3 loop spans 16 amino acids. The ends were cut back, 5 bases at V and 5 bases at J, with 18 bases in the middle. The CDR3, as DNA: TGTGCCAGCAGCTCGAGGGCCCAACTTAGGACCGGGGAGCTGTTTTTT. It codes for CASSSRAQLRTGELFF.

The chain links TRBV6-1 to TRBJ2-5; D gene unclear. In germline, CDR1 is MNHNS, CDR2 SASEGT. The CDR3 has 12 residues. V dropped 6 bases and J dropped 2 bases, with 7 bases sitting between them. For the CDR3, the DNA is TGTGCCAGCAGCGGGTCACAAGAGACCCAGTACTTC. Protein product: CASSGSQETQYF.

This chain uses TRBV7-9 with TRBJ2-7; TRBD1 aligns across 10 bases. The length of the CDR3 is 15 residues. CDR1 SEHNR and CDR2 FQNEAQ come from the germline V gene (reference sequence). V shed 5 bases and J 2 bases; nucleotides not matched to a gene: 6. CDR3 DNA sequence: TGTGCCAGCAGCCGGACAGGGGGAAGCACCTACGAGCAGTACTTC. Its translation: CASSRTGGSTYEQYF.

The table lists this clone with a count of one. This chain joins TRBV4-1 and TRBJ1-2; D is perhaps TRBD1 (5 bases). Trimming took off 3 bases at V and 3 bases at J, with 14 bases between the two ends. CDR1 and CDR2 (germline): MGHRA, YSYEKL. The CDR3 extends over 15 amino acids. The CDR3 DNA follows: TGCGCCAGCAGCCACCCAGGTCGGGGGGACTATGGCTACACCTTC. Translation: CASSHPGRGDYGYTF.

The J gene is TRBJ2-7, the V gene TRBV11-2; D is undetermined. V was shortened by 5 bases and J by 4 bases, with 15 bases between the two germline ends. CDR3 length: 14 amino acids. Germline V gene sequence: CDR1 SGHAT, CDR2 FQNNGV. In DNA, the CDR3 is TGTGCCAGCAGCCCCCCCTTGCAGATTTACGAGCAGTACTTC. It translates to CASSPPLQIYEQYF. Complete variable domain (other parts from reference TRBV11-2 and TRBJ2-7): EAGVAQSPRYKIIEKRQSVAFWCNPISGHATLYWYQQILGQGPKLLIQFQNNGVVDDSQLPKDRFSAERLKGVDSTLKIQPAKLEDSAVYLCASSPPLQIYEQYFGPGTRLTVT.

J is TRBJ1-5 and V is TRBV5-6, with D uncertain. Germline V lookup: CDR1 SGHDT, CDR2 YYEEEE. This CDR3 comprises 14 residues. V gave up 2 bases and J gave up 7 bases, with 13 bases separating them. This CDR3 is CASSLAGGFQPQHF. CDR3 in DNA: TGTGCCAGCAGCTTAGCCGGAGGGTTCCAGCCCCAGCATTTT.

This rearrangement joins TRBV18 to TRBJ2-1; no definite D call. V lost 4 bases, J lost 2 bases, and 12 bases lay in between. The germline gives CDR1 KGHSH, CDR2 LQKENI. The CDR3 length is 15 residues. The CDR3 bases are TGTGCCAGCTCACTACTTCCAGGCCCCTACAATGAGCAGTTCTTC. Translating it yields CASSLLPGPYNEQFF.

This clone was recorded only once. CDR3: CASSPIRGSDGYTF. The CDR3 DNA sequence: TGTGCCAGCAGCCCGATCCGCGGTAGCGATGGCTACACCTTC. The chain recombines TRBV11-2 with TRBJ1-2; D gene uncertain. CDR1 is SGHAT, CDR2 FQNNGV, per germline. V shed 5 bases and J shed 6 bases, with 16 bases lying between them. CDR3 size: 14 residues.

This chain links TRBV4-2 with TRBJ2-7, with a tentative D call TRBD2 (6 bases). The ends were cut back, 0 bases at V and 3 bases at J, with 9 bases in the middle. Germline V gene lookup returns CDR1 LGHNA and CDR2 YNFKEQ. The CDR3 is 14 amino acids. CDR3 DNA sequence: TGTGCCAGCAGCCAAGAACTAGCTCTCTACGAGCAGTACTTC. The encoded protein is CASSQELALYEQYF.

This chain uses TRBV6-1 with TRBJ2-4; D ambiguous. The CDR3 extends over 13 amino acids. V was shortened by 2 bases and J by 4 bases, with 6 bases between the two germline ends. CDR1 is MNHNS, CDR2 SASEGT, per germline. The chain's CDR3 is CASSESRKNIQYF. The DNA of the CDR3 is TGTGCCAGCAGTGAATCTCGAAAAAACATTCAGTACTTC.

The V call is TRBV7-8, the J call TRBJ1-5; D might be TRBD1 (5 bases). The germline V gene has CDR1 SGHVS and CDR2 FQNEAQ. Deletions cut 0 bases from V and 7 bases from J, with 16 bases between. The CDR3 length is 16 residues. CDR3 in DNA: TGTGCCAGCAGCTTAGCATTCAGGGACGGGGAACAGCCCCAGCATTTT. Translation gives CASSLAFRDGEQPQHF.

Points on this clone: A junction boundary mismatches the germline segment, possibly from a read error. Different DNA sequences within this sample yield the same CDR3. The chain couples TRBV6-5 to TRBJ2-2; tentatively, D is TRBD1 (5 bases). Germline lookup yields CDR1 MNHEY and CDR2 SVGAGI. The CDR3 extends over 14 amino acids. CDR3 amino acids: CASSSTGNTGELFF. DNA for the CDR3: TGCGCCAGCAGTTCCACAGGGAACACCGGGGAGCTGTTTTTT.

A few counts support this clone. The chain has TRBV25-1 and TRBJ2-7, with no clear D. Trimming cost V 6 bases and J 0 bases, with 21 bases left between them. The CDR3 is 17 residues long. In germline, CDR1 is MGHDK, CDR2 SYGVNS. CDR3 loop: CASSHKNYFSSSYEQYF. The DNA for the CDR3 is TGTGCCAGCAGCCACAAAAATTACTTCTCCAGCTCCTACGAGCAGTACTTC.

The chain has TRBV4-3 and TRBJ2-1, with D uncertain. Looked up from germline, CDR1 is LGHNA and CDR2 is YSLEER. The ends were cut back, 0 bases at V and 7 bases at J, with 7 bases in the middle. This CDR3 is built from 13 residues. CDR3 loop: CASSQDAWNEQFF. The CDR3 DNA sequence: TGCGCCAGCAGCCAAGACGCCTGGAATGAGCAGTTCTTC.

This sequence joins TRBV11-1 and TRBJ2-3; either TRBD1 or TRBD2 may fit D (5 bases each). The CDR3 is made up of 12 amino acids. Per the germline V gene, CDR1 is SGHAT and CDR2 is FQDESV (reference sequence). V gave up 7 bases and J gave up 15 bases, with 20 bases separating them. For the CDR3, the DNA is TGTGCCAGCACCCTTTCGCCGGGACCTACTTATTTT. The encoded protein is CASTLSPGPTYF.

The rearrangement joins TRBV7-9 to TRBJ2-5; D remains ambiguous. The end of the DNA is better explained by TRBJ2-7, so the J call may be wrong. The CDR3 is made up of 13 amino acids. Germline V gives CDR1 SEHNR, CDR2 FQNEAQ (reference sequence). CDR3 amino acids: CASSPSGSYEQYF. In nucleotides, the CDR3 is TGTGCCAGCAGCCCAAGTGGCTCCTACGAGCAGTACTTC.

The chain is built from TRBV12-1 and TRBJ2-5; the table's D call TRBD1 went unverified against the DNA. TRBV12-1 is a known pseudogene. The CDR3 runs 16 residues. The CDR3 DNA reads TGTGCCAGCAGCTTTGCAAGACAGGGGTCGGGTGAGACCCAGTACTTC. Translated: CASSFARQGSGETQYF.